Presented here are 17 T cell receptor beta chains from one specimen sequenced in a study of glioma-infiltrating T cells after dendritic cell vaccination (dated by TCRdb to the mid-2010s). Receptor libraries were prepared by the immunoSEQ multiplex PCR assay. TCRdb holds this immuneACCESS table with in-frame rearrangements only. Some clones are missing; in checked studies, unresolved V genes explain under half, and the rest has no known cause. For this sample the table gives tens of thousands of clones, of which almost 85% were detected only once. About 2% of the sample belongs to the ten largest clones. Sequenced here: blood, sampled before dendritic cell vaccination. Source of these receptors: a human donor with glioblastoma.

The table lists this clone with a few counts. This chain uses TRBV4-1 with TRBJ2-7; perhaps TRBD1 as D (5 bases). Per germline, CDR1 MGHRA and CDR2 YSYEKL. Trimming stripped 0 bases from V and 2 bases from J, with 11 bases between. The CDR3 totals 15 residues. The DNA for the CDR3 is TGCGCCAGCAGCCAAGATCGAGACAGCACCTACGAGCAGTACTTC. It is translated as CASSQDRDSTYEQYF.

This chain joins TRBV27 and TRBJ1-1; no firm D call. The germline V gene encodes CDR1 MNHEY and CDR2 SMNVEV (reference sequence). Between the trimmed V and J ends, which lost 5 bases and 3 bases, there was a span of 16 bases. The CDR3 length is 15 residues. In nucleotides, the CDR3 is TGTGCCAGCAGTCCGGCGGGAATGTTTTACACTGAAGCTTTCTTT. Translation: CASSPAGMFYTEAFF.

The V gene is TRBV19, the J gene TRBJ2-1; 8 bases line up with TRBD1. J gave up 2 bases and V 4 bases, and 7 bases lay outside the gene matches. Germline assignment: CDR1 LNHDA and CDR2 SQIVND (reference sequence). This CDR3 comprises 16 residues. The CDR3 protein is CASSTTVTGAYNEQFF. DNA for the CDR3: TGTGCCAGTAGTACCACGGTGACAGGGGCCTACAATGAGCAGTTCTTC.

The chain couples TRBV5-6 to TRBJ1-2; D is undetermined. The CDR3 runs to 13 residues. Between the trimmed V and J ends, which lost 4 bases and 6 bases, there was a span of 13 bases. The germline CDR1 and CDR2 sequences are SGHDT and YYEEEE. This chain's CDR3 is CASSRGRKDGYTF. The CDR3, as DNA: TGTGCCAGCAGCCGAGGCCGGAAGGATGGCTACACCTTC.

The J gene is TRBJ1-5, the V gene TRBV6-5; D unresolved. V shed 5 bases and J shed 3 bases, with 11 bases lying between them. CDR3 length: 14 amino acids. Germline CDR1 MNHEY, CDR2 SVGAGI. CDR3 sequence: CASSPGLPNQPQHF. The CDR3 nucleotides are TGTGCCAGCAGTCCCGGTCTCCCCAATCAGCCCCAGCATTTT.

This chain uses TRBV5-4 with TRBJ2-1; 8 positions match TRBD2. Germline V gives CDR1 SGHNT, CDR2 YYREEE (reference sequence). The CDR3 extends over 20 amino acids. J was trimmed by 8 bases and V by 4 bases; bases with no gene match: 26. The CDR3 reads CASSPRRIGKLTGTSHEQFF. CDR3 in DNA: TGTGCCAGCAGCCCTCGGCGGATCGGGAAACTAACCGGGACTAGTCATGAGCAGTTCTTC.

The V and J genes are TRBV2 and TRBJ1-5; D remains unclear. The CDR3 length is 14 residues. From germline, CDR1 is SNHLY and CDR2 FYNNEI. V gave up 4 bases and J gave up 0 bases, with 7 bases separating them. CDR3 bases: TGTGCCAGCAGTGCCAGCGATAGCAATCAGCCCCAGCATTTT. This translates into CASSASDSNQPQHF.

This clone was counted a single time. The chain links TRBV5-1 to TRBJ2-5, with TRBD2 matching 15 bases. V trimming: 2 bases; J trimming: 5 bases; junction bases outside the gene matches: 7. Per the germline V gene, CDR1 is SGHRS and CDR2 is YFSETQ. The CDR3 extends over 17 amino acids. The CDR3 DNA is TGCGCCAGCAGCTTCTACAGCGGGACTAGCGGGAGGGAGACCCAGTACTTC. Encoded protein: CASSFYSGTSGRETQYF.

In DNA form, the CDR3 reads TGTGCCAGCAGCTTAGTTCGCCAAGATCTAGGTAGCAATCAGCCCCAGCATTTT. Translating it yields CASSLVRQDLGSNQPQHF. This chain uses TRBV7-8 with TRBJ1-5, with D unresolved. V dropped 1 base and J dropped 0 bases, with 16 bases sitting between them. Germline V gives CDR1 SGHVS, CDR2 FQNEAQ. CDR3 size: 18 residues.

Here the CDR3 reads CASRRGTSFLGELFF. The CDR3 coding sequence is TGTGCCAGTCGCAGGGGGACTAGTTTTCTCGGGGAGCTGTTTTTT. The chain recombines TRBV19 with TRBJ2-2, with TRBD2 as a possible D gene (8 bases). CDR3 length: 15 residues. The V gene's germline CDR1 is LNHDA and CDR2 SQIVND (reference sequence). V was shortened by 8 bases and J by 7 bases, with 20 bases between the two germline ends. Looking up the rest from reference TRBV19 and TRBJ2-2 gives the full variable domain: DGGITQSPKYLFRKEGQNVTLSCEQNLNHDAMYWYRQDPGQGLRLIYYSQIVNDFQKGDIAEGYSVSREKKESFPLTVTSAQKNPTAFYLCASRRGTSFLGELFFGEGSRLTVL.

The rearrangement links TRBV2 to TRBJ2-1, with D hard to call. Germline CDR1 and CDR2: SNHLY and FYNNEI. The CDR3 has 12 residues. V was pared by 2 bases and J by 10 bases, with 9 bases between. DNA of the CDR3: TGTGCCAGCAGTGAAAGACACCTAGAGCAGTTCTTC. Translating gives CASSERHLEQFF.

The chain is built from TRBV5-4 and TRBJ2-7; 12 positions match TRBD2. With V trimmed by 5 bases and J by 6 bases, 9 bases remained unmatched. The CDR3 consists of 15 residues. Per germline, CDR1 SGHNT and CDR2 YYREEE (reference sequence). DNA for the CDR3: TGTGCCAGCAGTCCCACTAGCGGGGGGACCCTCGAGCAGTACTTC. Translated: CASSPTSGGTLEQYF.

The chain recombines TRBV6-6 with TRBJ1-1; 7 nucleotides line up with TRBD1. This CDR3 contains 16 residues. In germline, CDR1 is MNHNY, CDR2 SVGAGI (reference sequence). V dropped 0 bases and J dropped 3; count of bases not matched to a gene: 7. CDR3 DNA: TGTGCCAGCAGTTACTCGGGCAGACAGGGAGACACTGAAGCTTTCTTT. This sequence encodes CASSYSGRQGDTEAFF.

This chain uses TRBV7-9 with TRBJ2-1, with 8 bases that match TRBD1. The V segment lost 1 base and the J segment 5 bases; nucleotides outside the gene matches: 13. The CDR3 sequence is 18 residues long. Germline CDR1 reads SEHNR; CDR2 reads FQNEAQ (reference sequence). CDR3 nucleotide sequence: TGTGCCAGCAGCTTAGGGGGACCCAGGGGGCGTATAGACAATGAGCAGTTCTTC. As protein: CASSLGGPRGRIDNEQFF.

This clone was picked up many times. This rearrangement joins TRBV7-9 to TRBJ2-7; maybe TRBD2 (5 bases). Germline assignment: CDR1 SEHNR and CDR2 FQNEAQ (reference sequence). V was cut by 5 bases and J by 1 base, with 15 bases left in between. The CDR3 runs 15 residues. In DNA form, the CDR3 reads TGTGCCAGCAGCCCAAGGTCGGGGTTTTCCTACGAGCAGTACGTC. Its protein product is CASSPRSGFSYEQYV.

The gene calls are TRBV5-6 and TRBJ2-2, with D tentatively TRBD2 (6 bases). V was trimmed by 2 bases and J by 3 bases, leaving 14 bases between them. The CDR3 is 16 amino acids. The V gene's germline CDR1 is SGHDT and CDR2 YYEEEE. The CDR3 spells CASSLSGWRDTGELFF. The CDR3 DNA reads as TGTGCCAGCAGCTTAAGCGGGTGGAGGGACACCGGGGAGCTGTTTTTT.

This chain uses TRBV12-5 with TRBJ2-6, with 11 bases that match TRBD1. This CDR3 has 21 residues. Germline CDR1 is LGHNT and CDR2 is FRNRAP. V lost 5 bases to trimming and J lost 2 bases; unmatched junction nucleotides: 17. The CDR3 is CASGGPNPPGQGGPGANVLTF. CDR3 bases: TGTGCTAGTGGTGGACCTAATCCACCGGGACAGGGGGGACCTGGGGCCAACGTCCTGACTTTC. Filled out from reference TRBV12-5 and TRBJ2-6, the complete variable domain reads DARVTQTPRHKVTEMGQEVTMRCQPILGHNTVFWYRQTMMQGLELLAYFRNRAPLDDSGMPKDRFSAEMPDATLATLKIQPSEPRDSAVYFCASGGPNPPGQGGPGANVLTFGAGSRLTVL.